This T cell receptor beta chain was sequenced for a study of regulatory T cells in long-lasting Graves disease. General study points: The persistent group shared 2,500 to 3,000 public clonotypes, more than the approximately 970 shared by new patients. Peripheral blood was the sole material, not thyroid tissue. Possibly, too few samples lowered accuracy.

Looked up from germline, CDR1 is SQVTM and CDR2 is ANQGSEA. The CDR3 consists of 11 residues. V was pared by 6 bases and J by 5 bases, with 10 bases between. Ten or more counts support this clonotype. Its antigen is undetermined. Relying on iRepertoire HTBI primers and Arm-PCR of CDR3 regions, the team built TCR beta libraries. One entry per CDR3 protein results from TCRdb running MiXCR on the multiplex PCR reads. The data contain approximately 500,000 distinct CDR3 sequences, approximately 21% of them singletons. Sample time point: persistent/refractory GD, antithyroid drugs over 5 years with positive TRAb. RNA extracted from PBMCs served as the sequencing template.

Here the sequenced sample was peripheral blood mononuclear cells (PBMCs), taken when the disease was refractory, from a patient treated with antithyroid drugs. The genes are TRBV29-1 and TRBJ1-1; no clear D gene. This TCR derives from a female donor with Graves disease. The CDR3 here is CSVGTGTEAFF. The CDR3 nucleotides read TGCAGCGTCGGCACGGGTACTGAAGCTTTCTTT.